These T cell receptor beta chains were read from a single sample in a study of T cells after yellow fever vaccination. A single record per CDR3 protein comes from TCRdb applying MiXCR to the 5' RACE reads. Of 110,000 to 150,000 distinct CDR3 sequences listed, roughly 6.7% were seen once; the top ten hold 0.5% to 0.65%. The sequencing here drew on CD4+ T cells sorted from PBMCs, taken 10 days after the yellow fever booster vaccination. Every receptor here comes from a man aged 25 to 40 who received the YFV17D yellow fever vaccine. Both conserved end residues are trimmed from each CDR3.

j_gene | v_gene | CDR3aa
TRBJ2-1 | TRBV24-1 | ATSEGGFENEQF
TRBJ2-5 | TRBV5-1 | ASNGGLAGQETQY
TRBJ2-7 | TRBV5-1 | ASSLGDTPYEQY
TRBJ2-6 | TRBV5-1 | ASSLRQGSSGANVLT
TRBJ2-7 | TRBV7-2 | ASSRLAGGTEQY
TRBJ2-5 | TRBV20-1 | SAISDRSETQY
TRBJ1-3 | TRBV3-1 | ASSQRGSGNTIY
TRBJ2-1 | TRBV28 | ASSLRGRGGGNEQF
TRBJ2-1 | TRBV7-2 | ASSQGAGNMGQF
TRBJ2-5 | TRBV24-1 | ATSAPGTGETQY
TRBJ2-7 | TRBV7-9 | ASSRIGSGSPYEQY
TRBJ2-4 | TRBV29-1 | SVEDRLAKNIQY
TRBJ1-4 | TRBV5-1 | ASSLAGQGRANEKLF
TRBJ2-3 | TRBV11-2 | ASSLESLAGGRTDTQY
TRBJ2-2 | TRBV6-5 | ASSYPTTGGTGELF
TRBJ1-1 | TRBV12-3/TRBV12-4 | ASRSYQGARGEAF
TRBJ2-1 | TRBV15 | ATSRVGLAGALSSYNEQF
TRBJ2-3 | TRBV5-4 | ASSSKTGRTDTQY
TRBJ2-2 | TRBV7-8 | ASSALPRLRGGAGTGELF
TRBJ2-2 | TRBV20-1 | SARRDTGELF
TRBJ2-5 | TRBV11-2 | ASRPTNRGRGETQY
TRBJ2-3 | TRBV6-1 | ASIPLGQGTDTQY
TRBJ1-2 | TRBV11-2 | ASSQDRSSGYT
TRBJ2-4 | TRBV5-5 | ASSSGLAGKNIQY
TRBJ2-1 | TRBV2 | ASSARLANEQF
TRBJ2-3 | TRBV18 | ASSPPEDTQY
TRBJ1-5 | TRBV12-3/TRBV12-4 | ASSLALAGQPQH
TRBJ1-1 | TRBV20-1 | SARRAGWGTEAF
TRBJ1-6 | TRBV5-5 | ASSFEGSNSPLH
TRBJ1-4 | TRBV30 | AWGGQGGEKLF
TRBJ1-1 | TRBV12-3/TRBV12-4 | ASVRQGDGTAF
TRBJ1-4 | TRBV7-8 | ASSFGFNEKLF
TRBJ1-4 | TRBV12-3/TRBV12-4 | ASSLRFTGSNEKLF
TRBJ2-5 | TRBV20-1 | SARVGWETQY
TRBJ1-4 | TRBV20-1 | CAEKEDEKLF
TRBJ2-7 | TRBV30 | AWLGIYEQY
TRBJ2-5 | TRBV7-2 | ASSFGGFGETQY
TRBJ1-1 | TRBV5-6 | ASSLSSEAF
TRBJ1-1 | TRBV7-8 | ASSGGGTGVVMNTEAF
TRBJ2-7 | TRBV18 | ASSPEYEQY
TRBJ2-7 | TRBV19 | ASSNTREQY
TRBJ2-5 | TRBV5-1 | ASSLSLEETQY
TRBJ2-6 | TRBV29-1 | SVQSGANVLT
TRBJ1-5 | TRBV7-9 | ASSSGTLVVGPQH
TRBJ1-2 | TRBV5-5 | ASSSVTGQGTGYGYT
TRBJ2-1 | TRBV12-3/TRBV12-4 | ASILGTSVMGSYNEQF